Listed below are T cell receptor beta chains from one sample, sequenced in a study of monozygotic twins with cystic fibrosis. Assay: immunoSEQ multiplex PCR; the TCRdb copy retains only in-frame clones and omits some. The sample includes tens of thousands of clones, around nine tenths of them seen just once. What was sequenced was blood. These TCRs come from a boy aged 2-15 years with cystic fibrosis. CDR3s include the opening cysteine and the closing phenylalanine or tryptophan. The order of the fields is D gene, J gene, V gene, clone size, CDR3 DNA, CDR3 protein. D genes are given only for firm matches. Clone size appears in some rows only: once, few, many, or a class for an expanded clone.

D gene: -
J gene: TRBJ2-7
V gene: TRBV19
clone size: -
CDR3 DNA: TGTGCCAGTAGTCACGGTTCCGACGAGCAGTACTTC
CDR3 protein: CASSHGSDEQYF

D gene: -
J gene: TRBJ1-1
V gene: TRBV9
clone size: -
CDR3 DNA: TGTGCCAGCAGCGTAGGGCAGGGCAGGTCTGAAGCTTTCTTT
CDR3 protein: CASSVGQGRSEAFF

D gene: -
J gene: TRBJ1-2
V gene: TRBV9
clone size: -
CDR3 DNA: TGTGCCAGCAGCTCAACAGGGAACTATGGCTACACCTTC
CDR3 protein: CASSSTGNYGYTF

D gene: TRBD1
J gene: TRBJ1-2
V gene: TRBV15
clone size: -
CDR3 DNA: TGTGCCACCAGCAGAGACGCAACAGGGGCTAACTATGGCTACACCTTC
CDR3 protein: CATSRDATGANYGYTF

D gene: -
J gene: TRBJ1-5
V gene: TRBV5-1
clone size: -
CDR3 DNA: TGCGCCAGCAGCTTGGAGCCTAATCAGCCCCAGCATTTT
CDR3 protein: CASSLEPNQPQHF

D gene: TRBD2
J gene: TRBJ2-5
V gene: TRBV19
clone size: -
CDR3 DNA: TGTGCCAGTAGCCCAGGACTAGCGGGGGGGCAAGAGACCCAGTACTTC
CDR3 protein: CASSPGLAGGQETQYF

D gene: TRBD1
J gene: TRBJ1-2
V gene: TRBV9
clone size: -
CDR3 DNA: TGTGCCAGCAGCCGACCGACAGGGGTCTATGGCTACACCTTC
CDR3 protein: CASSRPTGVYGYTF

D gene: -
J gene: TRBJ1-1
V gene: TRBV29-1
clone size: -
CDR3 DNA: TGCAGCGTTGTAGAGTGGAACACTGAAGCTTTCTTT
CDR3 protein: CSVVEWNTEAFF

D gene: -
J gene: TRBJ2-1
V gene: TRBV29-1
clone size: -
CDR3 DNA: TGCAGCGTAGTCCCGAAGTACAATGAGCAGTTCTTC
CDR3 protein: CSVVPKYNEQFF

D gene: -
J gene: TRBJ2-3
V gene: TRBV5-1
clone size: -
CDR3 DNA: TGCGCCAGCAGCTCCACAGGGACGGCACATACGCAGTATTTT
CDR3 protein: CASSSTGTAHTQYF

D gene: -
J gene: TRBJ1-2
V gene: TRBV9
clone size: -
CDR3 DNA: TGTGCCAGCAGCGGAGGGACGAGCTATGGCTACACCTTC
CDR3 protein: CASSGGTSYGYTF

D gene: TRBD1
J gene: TRBJ1-5
V gene: TRBV18
clone size: -
CDR3 DNA: TGTGCCAGCTCACCATCAGGGGGGTATCAGCCCCAGCATTTT
CDR3 protein: CASSPSGGYQPQHF

D gene: -
J gene: TRBJ2-1
V gene: TRBV5-1
clone size: -
CDR3 DNA: TGCGCCAGCAGCTCGAATTACAATGAGCAGTTCTTC
CDR3 protein: CASSSNYNEQFF

D gene: -
J gene: TRBJ2-1
V gene: TRBV6-5
clone size: -
CDR3 DNA: TGTGCCAGCAGTTACTCTCGGTTGAATAATGAGCAGTTCTTC
CDR3 protein: CASSYSRLNNEQFF

D gene: -
J gene: TRBJ1-5
V gene: TRBV4-2
clone size: -
CDR3 DNA: TGTGCCAGCAGCCAACTTTGGGGGACTCATCGGGGCAATCAGCCCCAGCATTTT
CDR3 protein: CASSQLWGTHRGNQPQHF

D gene: -
J gene: TRBJ1-1
V gene: TRBV6-5
clone size: -
CDR3 DNA: TGTGCCAGCAGTTCAACACGGGGCACTGAAGCTTTCTTT
CDR3 protein: CASSSTRGTEAFF

D gene: TRBD1
J gene: TRBJ2-5
V gene: TRBV5-6
clone size: -
CDR3 DNA: TGTGCCAGCAGCTTGGGGGACAGGGGGCAGGAGACCCAGTACTTC
CDR3 protein: CASSLGDRGQETQYF

D gene: -
J gene: TRBJ2-7
V gene: TRBV6-5
clone size: once
CDR3 DNA: TGTGCCAGCAGTTACCTCTACGAGCAGTACTTC
CDR3 protein: CASSYLYEQYF

D gene: -
J gene: TRBJ1-2
V gene: TRBV5-1
clone size: -
CDR3 DNA: TGCGCCAGCAGCTCCCGGGGGACTCTTCTCGGGGACAACTATGGCTACACCTTC
CDR3 protein: CASSSRGTLLGDNYGYTF

D gene: -
J gene: TRBJ1-1
V gene: TRBV27
clone size: -
CDR3 DNA: TGTGCCAGCAGAAGAGGGGGGAACACTGAAGCTTTCTTT
CDR3 protein: CASRRGGNTEAFF

D gene: -
J gene: TRBJ1-2
V gene: TRBV2
clone size: once
CDR3 DNA: TGTGCCAGCAGTGATTTAGGACCGGAGGACACCTTC
CDR3 protein: CASSDLGPEDTF

D gene: -
J gene: TRBJ1-3
V gene: TRBV9
clone size: -
CDR3 DNA: TGTGCCAGCAGCGAGGGAATAGGATTTCTCGCGGACACCATATATTTT
CDR3 protein: CASSEGIGFLADTIYF

D gene: -
J gene: TRBJ2-5
V gene: TRBV9
clone size: -
CDR3 DNA: TGTGCCAGCAGCGTAGTTGGGGGGTCAGAGACCCAGTACTTC
CDR3 protein: CASSVVGGSETQYF

D gene: -
J gene: TRBJ1-4
V gene: TRBV19
clone size: -
CDR3 DNA: TGTGCCAGTAGCACCAGCGCAACTAATGAAAAACTGTTTTTT
CDR3 protein: CASSTSATNEKLFF

D gene: -
J gene: TRBJ1-6
V gene: TRBV9
clone size: -
CDR3 DNA: TGTGCCAGCAGCGTAGAAGGCGGGATTTCCTATAATTCACCCCTCCACTTT
CDR3 protein: CASSVEGGISYNSPLHF

D gene: -
J gene: TRBJ1-2
V gene: TRBV7-2
clone size: -
CDR3 DNA: TGTGCCAGCGTTGCTCTGGGATCCTATGGCTACACCTTC
CDR3 protein: CASVALGSYGYTF

D gene: -
J gene: TRBJ1-2
V gene: TRBV12-5
clone size: -
CDR3 DNA: TGTGCTAGTGGAAACAAGAATAACTATGGCTACACCTTC
CDR3 protein: CASGNKNNYGYTF

D gene: TRBD1
J gene: TRBJ2-1
V gene: TRBV11-3
clone size: -
CDR3 DNA: TGTGCCAGCAGCTACGGACAGGGTGTAAATGAGCAGTTCTTC
CDR3 protein: CASSYGQGVNEQFF

D gene: -
J gene: TRBJ2-2
V gene: TRBV6-5
clone size: -
CDR3 DNA: TGTGCCAGCAGTCGGGACGGTATCACCGGGGAGCTGTTTTTT
CDR3 protein: CASSRDGITGELFF

D gene: -
J gene: TRBJ2-7
V gene: TRBV27
clone size: -
CDR3 DNA: TGTGCCACCTCGCAGGCTCCCTCATACGAGCAGTACTTC
CDR3 protein: CATSQAPSYEQYF

D gene: TRBD2
J gene: TRBJ2-5
V gene: TRBV9
clone size: -
CDR3 DNA: TGTGCCAGCAGCGTGGGGACTAGCGGGGGGGCCCGGCGAGAGACCCAGTACTTC
CDR3 protein: CASSVGTSGGARRETQYF

D gene: -
J gene: TRBJ1-2
V gene: TRBV6-6
clone size: -
CDR3 DNA: TGTGCCAGCAGTTCAGAGGACAGACGCTTTGGCTACACCTTC
CDR3 protein: CASSSEDRRFGYTF

D gene: TRBD1
J gene: TRBJ1-5
V gene: TRBV19
clone size: -
CDR3 DNA: TGTGCCAGTAGTGACAAGGACAGGGGGCGGAATCAGCCCCAGCATTTT
CDR3 protein: CASSDKDRGRNQPQHF

D gene: TRBD1
J gene: TRBJ2-5
V gene: TRBV6-1
clone size: -
CDR3 DNA: TGTGCCAGCAGTGCCTCAGGGGGTCTTTTTCATTCGGAGACCCAGTACTTC
CDR3 protein: CASSASGGLFHSETQYF

D gene: -
J gene: TRBJ1-1
V gene: TRBV7-9
clone size: -
CDR3 DNA: TGTGCTAGCAGCTCCCTTCCAGGGACTGAAGCTTTCTTT
CDR3 protein: CASSSLPGTEAFF

D gene: TRBD1
J gene: TRBJ2-1
V gene: TRBV12-5
clone size: -
CDR3 DNA: TGTGCTAGTGGTCCCGGACAGGGGGCGGACAATGAGCAGTTCTTC
CDR3 protein: CASGPGQGADNEQFF

D gene: -
J gene: TRBJ1-2
V gene: TRBV9
clone size: -
CDR3 DNA: TGTGCCAGCAGCGTATCAGGACAGCACTATGGCTACACCTTC
CDR3 protein: CASSVSGQHYGYTF

D gene: -
J gene: TRBJ1-5
V gene: TRBV4-1
clone size: once
CDR3 DNA: TGCGCCAGCAGCCAAGATGGGCAGGGGCCGTCGGGCAATCAGCCCCAGCATTTT
CDR3 protein: CASSQDGQGPSGNQPQHF

D gene: -
J gene: TRBJ1-4
V gene: TRBV4-1
clone size: -
CDR3 DNA: TGCGCCAGCAGCCAAGATTCTGTTGGAGTTGGGGCAACTAATGAAAAACTGTTTTTT
CDR3 protein: CASSQDSVGVGATNEKLFF

D gene: -
J gene: TRBJ2-6
V gene: TRBV7-2
clone size: -
CDR3 DNA: TGTGCCAGCAGCTTATATTCCACTGGTGAGGGGGCCAACGTCCTGACTTTC
CDR3 protein: CASSLYSTGEGANVLTF